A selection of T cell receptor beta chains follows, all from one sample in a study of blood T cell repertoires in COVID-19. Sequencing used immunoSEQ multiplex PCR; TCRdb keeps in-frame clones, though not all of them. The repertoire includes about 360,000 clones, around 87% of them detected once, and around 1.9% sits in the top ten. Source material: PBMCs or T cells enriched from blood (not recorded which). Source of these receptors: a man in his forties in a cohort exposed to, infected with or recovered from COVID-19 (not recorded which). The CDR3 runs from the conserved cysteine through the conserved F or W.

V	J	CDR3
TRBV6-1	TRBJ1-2	CASSELRQQANYGYTF
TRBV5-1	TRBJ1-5	CASSLEQGSNQPQHF
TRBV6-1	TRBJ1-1	CASSDRGNTEAFF
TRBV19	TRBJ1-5	CASMSWGQNQPQHF
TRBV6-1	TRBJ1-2	CASSEGLTGTF
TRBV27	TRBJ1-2	CASSIRGQSGYTF
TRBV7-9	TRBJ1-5	CASSNSDRANQPQHF
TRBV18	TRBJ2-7	CASSPYSSWTSYEQYF
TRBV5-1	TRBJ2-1	CASSLLAGGNYEQFF
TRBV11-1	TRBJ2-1	CASSLPTSGMAGEQFF
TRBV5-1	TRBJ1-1	CASVQLPGQMNTEAFF
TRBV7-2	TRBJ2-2	CASSFSFPSGNANTGELFF
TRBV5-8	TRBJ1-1	CASSHLLGENTEAFF
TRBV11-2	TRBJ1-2	CASSLTGLEGYTF
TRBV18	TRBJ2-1	CASSRKADNEQFF
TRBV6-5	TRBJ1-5	CASSPGQWNQPQHF
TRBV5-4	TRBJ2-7	CASSRDNSYEQYF
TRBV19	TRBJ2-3	CASSIVGLAGITDTQYF
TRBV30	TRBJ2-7	CAWSVRTGIFSYEQYF
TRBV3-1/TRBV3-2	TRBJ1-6	CASSQGREVRNSPLHF
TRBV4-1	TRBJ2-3	CASSVTPGGQGTDTQYF
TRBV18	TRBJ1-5	CASSGGLGSGNQPQHF
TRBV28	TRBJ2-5	CASSLGQGRGETQYF
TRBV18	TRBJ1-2	CASSQGQGAEGYTF
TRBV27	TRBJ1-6	CASRYKGSSYNSPLHF
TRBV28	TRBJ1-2	CASSPPGQGHYGYTF
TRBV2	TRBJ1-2	CASGTGGHGYTF
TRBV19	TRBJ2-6	CASSPGSGANVLTF
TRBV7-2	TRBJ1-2	CASSPALGHYGYTF
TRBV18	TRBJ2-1	CASSPLAGNNEQFF
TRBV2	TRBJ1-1	CASRYREGDEAFF
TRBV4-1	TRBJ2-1	CASSQKRSWTSGHSSYNEQFF
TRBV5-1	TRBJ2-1	CASSPGLGWDEQFF
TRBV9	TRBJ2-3	CASSRNIGVTDTQYF
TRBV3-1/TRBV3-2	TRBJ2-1	CASNHPQGSSYNEQFF
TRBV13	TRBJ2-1	CASSSGTGGKAYNEQFF
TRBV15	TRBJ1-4	CATSTRTGQEKLFF
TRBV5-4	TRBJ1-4	CASSSRQGQDEKLFF
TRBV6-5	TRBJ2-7	CASSRQTASYEQYF